One T cell receptor (beta chain) is described in this entry. The antigen remains undetermined. Assay: immunoSEQ multiplex PCR; the TCRdb copy retains only in-frame clones and omits some. The repertoire holds about 51,000 clones, with more than 70% as singletons. This sample was included in a study of a mutant IDH1 vaccine in newly diagnosed glioma. The overall study: All eight of the vaccinations patients received fell in weeks 1, 3, 5, 7, 11, 15, 19 and 23. Patients' prior therapy spanned radiotherapy, temozolomide, or both; most underwent both. Study findings and constraints: Evidence of vaccine-induced immune responses was documented in about 93% of patients.

Time point of the sample: week 5, during vaccination. Doses consisted of 300 ug of mutant IDH1 20-mer peptide each, paired with topical imiquimod. The CDR3 extends over 15 amino acids. Germline V lookup: CDR1 SGHRS, CDR2 YFSETQ. Losses at the gene ends were 4 bases for V and 5 bases for J; bases not matched to a gene: 8. V and J are TRBV5-1 and TRBJ2-1; 8 nucleotides line up with TRBD1. The source of this sequence is a woman aged 40 to 50 with glioma. The starting material was PBMCs, obtained from a glioma patient whose treatment included an IDH1 peptide vaccine. The CDR3 coding sequence is TGCGCCAGCAGCCTTCGGACAGGGTCCGACAATGAGCAGTTCTTC. As protein: CASSLRTGSDNEQFF.